What follows are 5 T cell receptor beta chains derived from one specimen sequenced in a study of blood T cell repertoires in COVID-19. Clones were read by immunoSEQ multiplex PCR, and TCRdb kept only the in-frame ones, dropping some. This sample yields a few hundred thousand clones, of which around 86% are seen a single time; approximately 5% belongs to the top ten. Sequenced: PBMCs or T cells enriched from blood (not recorded which). These receptors all come from a woman between 50 and 59 years old who had recovered from COVID-19.

The chain has TRBV2 and TRBJ2-2; tentative D call: TRBD1 (8 bases). The CDR3 sequence is 14 residues long. With 5 bases removed from V and 7 bases from J, the gap between germline ends came to 14 bases. The germline CDR1 and CDR2 sequences are SNHLY and FYNNEI. CDR3 protein: CASSRTGRVGELFF. The CDR3 DNA reads TGTGCCAGCAGTAGGACAGGGAGGGTCGGGGAGCTGTTTTTT.

The chain is built from TRBV5-5 and TRBJ2-1, with 10 bases lining up with TRBD2. The CDR3 sequence is 17 residues long. Germline lookup yields CDR1 SGHKS and CDR2 YYEKEE (reference sequence). V dropped 5 bases and J dropped 5; count of bases not matched to a gene: 13. CDR3 protein: CASRLNPGLASHNEQFF. The CDR3 DNA follows: TGTGCCAGCAGACTCAACCCGGGACTAGCGTCCCACAATGAGCAGTTCTTC. The entire variable domain, with the rest obtained from reference TRBV5-5 and TRBJ2-1, is as follows: DAGVTQSPTHLIKTRGQQVTLRCSPISGHKSVSWYQQVLGQGPQFIFQYYEKEERGRGNFPDRFSARQFPNYSSELNVNALLLGDSALYLCASRLNPGLASHNEQFFGPGTRLTVL.

J is TRBJ1-1 and V is TRBV7-9; no firm D call. The length of the CDR3 is 14 residues. With 3 bases removed from V and 3 bases from J, the gap between germline ends came to 11 bases. CDR1 is SEHNR, CDR2 FQNEAQ, per germline (reference sequence). The CDR3 DNA is TGTGCCAGCAGCTTCAGGCAGGTGTACACTGAAGCTTTCTTT. This encodes CASSFRQVYTEAFF. The full variable domain, rest sourced from reference TRBV7-9 and TRBJ1-1, is DTGVSQNPRHKITKRGQNVTFRCDPISEHNRLYWYRQTLGQGPEFLTYFQNEAQLEKSRLLSDRFSAERPKGSFSTLEIQRTEQGDSAMYLCASSFRQVYTEAFFGQGTRLTVV.

This sequence joins TRBV14 and TRBJ1-1, with a possible D match to TRBD1 (5 bases). Trimming took 1 base from V and 5 from J, leaving 17 bases between them. From germline, CDR1 is SGHDN and CDR2 FVKESK. This CDR3 has 16 residues. The CDR3 spells CASSQGGTGDDTEAFF. DNA of the CDR3: TGTGCCAGCAGCCAAGGCGGGACGGGGGACGATACTGAAGCTTTCTTT.

This CDR3 is CAWSVTSGGWGTDTQYF. The CDR3 nucleotides read TGTGCCTGGAGTGTGACTAGCGGGGGTTGGGGCACAGATACGCAGTATTTT. This chain uses TRBV30 with TRBJ2-3; 12 bases are a match to TRBD2. Germline CDR1 GTSNPN, CDR2 SVGIG (reference sequence). Germline trimming cut 0 bases from V and 1 base from J; bases unmatched to any gene: 5. CDR3 size: 17 residues.